Following are 19 T cell receptor beta chains from one sample sequenced in a study of cytomegalovirus exposure and HLA in healthy donors. Sequenced by immunoSEQ multiplex PCR; TCRdb stores in-frame clones only, minus some. Of some 350,000 clones in the sample, about 90% were seen once. Sequenced: PBMCs. The receptor source for this set is a woman between 25 and 40 years old in good health and CMV-seropositive.

The genes are TRBV6-5 and TRBJ2-7; perhaps D is TRBD1 or TRBD2 (5 bases each). The germline CDR1 and CDR2 sequences are MNHEY and SVGAGI. V was clipped by 2 bases and J by 0 bases, with 11 bases between them. The CDR3 totals 15 residues. The CDR3 loop is CASSYRAGTSYEQYF. The CDR3 DNA follows: TGTGCCAGCAGTTACAGGGCCGGGACCTCCTACGAGCAGTACTTC.

V is TRBV4-1 and J is TRBJ1-1; 9 positions match TRBD1. Germline CDR1 reads MGHRA; CDR2 reads YSYEKL. J was trimmed by 6 bases and V by 4 bases; bases with no gene match: 9. The CDR3 extends over 15 amino acids. CDR3 region: CASSPSLRQGAEAFF. The CDR3 coding sequence is TGCGCCAGCAGCCCTTCTCTGCGACAGGGGGCTGAAGCTTTCTTT.

This rearrangement joins TRBV27 to TRBJ2-7, with 15 bases identical to TRBD2. CDR3 length: 15 residues. The V gene's germline CDR1 is MNHEY and CDR2 SMNVEV (reference sequence). Trimming removed 5 bases from V and 4 bases from J; junction bases left unmatched: 3. The CDR3 DNA reads TGTGCCAGCAGTGGACTAGCGGGAGGGTTGTACGAGCAGTACTTC. Its protein product is CASSGLAGGLYEQYF.

The rearrangement links TRBV13 to TRBJ2-7, with 7 bases that match TRBD1. From germline, CDR1 is PRHDT and CDR2 FYEKMQ (reference sequence). The CDR3 length is 14 residues. V lost 5 bases to trimming and J lost 3 bases; unmatched junction nucleotides: 7. In DNA, the CDR3 is TGTGCCAGCAGCCCACAGGGGATCGGCTACGAGCAGTACTTC. It yields the protein CASSPQGIGYEQYF.

V and J are TRBV4-2 and TRBJ1-5; possibly TRBD1 for D (5 bases). This CDR3 is 16 amino acids long. Germline CDR1 LGHNA, CDR2 YNFKEQ. With 2 bases removed from V and 9 bases from J, the gap between germline ends came to 20 bases. CDR3 sequence: CASSQNDKGNTMPQHF. CDR3 in DNA: TGTGCCAGCAGCCAAAACGACAAGGGGAATACCATGCCCCAGCATTTT.

The V and J genes are TRBV7-2 and TRBJ2-5; 8 nucleotides agree with TRBD1. Trimming cost V 5 bases and J 3 bases; bases outside gene matches: 8. Per the germline V gene, CDR1 is SGHTA and CDR2 is FQGNSA. This CDR3 is built from 15 residues. CDR3 residues: CASSPLETGEETQYF. In DNA, the CDR3 is TGTGCCAGCAGCCCCCTCGAGACAGGGGAAGAGACCCAGTACTTC.

A few counts support this clone. The chain couples TRBV28 to TRBJ2-7, with 10 bases fitting TRBD2. The CDR3 contains 14 residues. Germline values: CDR1 MDHEN, CDR2 SYDVKM. Losses at the gene ends were 5 bases for V and 4 bases for J; bases not matched to a gene: 5. The CDR3 loop is CASSERGGRYEQYF. In DNA, the CDR3 is TGTGCCAGCAGTGAGCGGGGGGGCCGGTACGAGCAGTACTTC. Together with reference TRBV28 and TRBJ2-7, the CDR3 gives the full variable domain: DVKVTQSSRYLVKRTGEKVFLECVQDMDHENMFWYRQDPGLGLRLIYFSYDVKMKEKGDIPEGYSVSREKKERFSLILESASTNQTSMYLCASSERGGRYEQYFGPGTRLTVT.

The genes are TRBV9 and TRBJ2-2; 10 bases fit TRBD1. After removal of 7 bases from V and 7 bases from J, the junction contained 7 bases not matched to a gene. CDR1 is SGDLS and CDR2 is YYNGEE in the germline V gene. CDR3 length: 14 residues. The CDR3 loop reads CASGRTGGNGELFF. The CDR3 nucleotides read TGTGCCAGCGGCCGGACAGGGGGAAACGGGGAGCTGTTTTTT.

The chain uses TRBV6-5 and TRBJ1-2; the D gene is possibly TRBD1 (5 bases). V was shortened by 0 bases and J by 3 bases, with 11 bases between the two germline ends. From germline, CDR1 is MNHEY and CDR2 SVGAGI. This CDR3 has 15 amino acids. In nucleotides, the CDR3 is TGTGCCAGCAGTTACTCCGGGGGGAACTACTATGGCTACACCTTC. Translation: CASSYSGGNYYGYTF.

The J gene is TRBJ1-2, the V gene TRBV19, with 7 nucleotides matching TRBD1. This CDR3 spans 16 amino acids. Germline V gives CDR1 LNHDA, CDR2 SQIVND (reference sequence). V shed 4 bases, J shed 7 bases, and the junction held 15 bases outside the gene matches. The CDR3 bases are TGTGCCAGTAGTACCCCGGGACAGAGACTAACTATTGGCTACACCTTC. Its translation is CASSTPGQRLTIGYTF.

This clone was found once. This sample also contains other DNA sequences that code for the same CDR3. This rearrangement joins TRBV28 to TRBJ2-7; D call uncertain. Germline assignment: CDR1 MDHEN and CDR2 SYDVKM. V lost 5 bases and J 0 bases, leaving 2 bases between the germline ends. The CDR3 is 11 residues long. CDR3 protein: CASSGSYEQYF. As DNA, the CDR3 is TGTGCCAGCAGTGGCTCCTACGAGCAGTACTTC. Supplemented by reference TRBV28 and TRBJ2-7, the full variable domain reads DVKVTQSSRYLVKRTGEKVFLECVQDMDHENMFWYRQDPGLGLRLIYFSYDVKMKEKGDIPEGYSVSREKKERFSLILESASTNQTSMYLCASSGSYEQYFGPGTRLTVT.

V is TRBV18 and J is TRBJ1-2; D gene unclear. The V end lost 0 bases, the J end lost 8 bases, and 10 bases lay between the germline ends. Germline V gene lookup returns CDR1 KGHSH and CDR2 LQKENI. This CDR3 region has 13 residues. The DNA of the CDR3 is TGTGCCAGCTCACCACCTCACTTGGGGGGCTACACCTTC. Amino acids: CASSPPHLGGYTF.

The rearrangement links TRBV5-4 to TRBJ1-4, with 7 bases identical to TRBD1. CDR1 and CDR2 (germline): SGHNT, YYREEE (reference sequence). This CDR3 is built from 15 residues. Trimming cost V 3 bases and J 6 bases; bases outside gene matches: 8. The CDR3 region is CASSSRDRAYEKLFF. CDR3 nucleotides: TGTGCCAGCAGCTCCCGGGACAGAGCATATGAAAAACTGTTTTTT. Looking up the rest from reference TRBV5-4 and TRBJ1-4 gives the full variable domain: ETGVTQSPTHLIKTRGQQVTLRCSSQSGHNTVSWYQQALGQGPQFIFQYYREEENGRGNFPPRFSGLQFPNYSSELNVNALELDDSALYLCASSSRDRAYEKLFFGSGTQLSVL.

This clone was found a few times. The chain combines TRBV15 with TRBJ1-5; the D gene is possibly TRBD1 (6 bases). In germline, CDR1 is LNHNV, CDR2 YYDKDF (reference sequence). Trimming removed 0 bases from V and 5 bases from J, with 11 bases in between. The CDR3 sequence is 15 residues long. The CDR3 sequence: CATSRDLKGDQPQHF. The CDR3 DNA follows: TGTGCCACCAGCAGAGACCTAAAGGGGGATCAGCCCCAGCATTTT.

This chain links TRBV9 with TRBJ1-2; D gene uncertain. Looked up from germline, CDR1 is SGDLS and CDR2 is YYNGEE. This CDR3 comprises 15 residues. V was clipped by 0 bases and J by 1 base, with 10 bases between them. The CDR3 loop is CASSVDGTVNYGYTF. CDR3 DNA sequence: TGTGCCAGCAGCGTAGATGGTACAGTTAACTATGGCTACACCTTC.

V and J are TRBV9 and TRBJ2-1, with 8 positions matching TRBD2. J was trimmed by 7 bases and V by 0 bases; bases with no gene match: 12. Germline V gene sequence: CDR1 SGDLS, CDR2 YYNGEE. The length of the CDR3 is 17 residues. The CDR3 DNA is TGTGCCAGCAGCGTAGCGGCCGGGGGGGCTCTTGGAAATGAGCAGTTCTTC. This codes for CASSVAAGGALGNEQFF.

The gene calls are TRBV29-1 and TRBJ2-2, with TRBD1 identical over 8 bases. V dropped 7 bases and J dropped 4; count of bases not matched to a gene: 2. CDR1 and CDR2 from the germline V gene are SQVTM and ANQGSEA. There are 12 residues in the CDR3. In nucleotides, the CDR3 is TGCAGCGCCGACAGGGGCACCGGGGAGCTGTTTTTT. Translated: CSADRGTGELFF.

The chain combines TRBV30 with TRBJ2-1, with a tentative D call TRBD1 (5 bases). There are 13 residues in the CDR3. Looked up from germline, CDR1 is GTSNPN and CDR2 is SVGIG (reference sequence). Trimming pared 4 bases from V and 0 bases from J, leaving 7 bases between. This CDR3 reads CAWTRDSYNEQFF. CDR3 in DNA: TGTGCCTGGACCAGGGACTCCTACAATGAGCAGTTCTTC.

The chain carries TRBV4-3 and TRBJ2-5, with 9 bases identical to TRBD2. Per the germline V gene, CDR1 is LGHNA and CDR2 is YSLEER. The junction had 15 bases not matched to a gene; V was cut back by 2 bases and J by 5 bases. This CDR3 has 18 amino acids. CDR3 in DNA: TGCGCCAGCAGCCAATCTCTCACTGGGACTAGCTGGTTGGAGACCCAGTACTTC. Its protein product is CASSQSLTGTSWLETQYF.